Listed here is a single TCR beta chain. The antigen remains unidentified. The data were taken from a study of cytomegalovirus exposure and HLA in healthy donors. Across the study: In a previous analysis, some 110 million unique TCR beta sequences were found from 170 million or so T cells.

In the PCR, 60 Vbeta and 13 Jbeta primers were used. Profiling relied on immunoSEQ multiplex PCR, and the TCRdb table lists in-frame clones only, not all of them. The listing contains around 65,000 clones. The V gene's germline CDR1 is SGHAT and CDR2 FQNNGV. The CDR3 length is 14 residues. V lost 5 bases, J lost 6 bases, and 5 bases stayed unmatched. Overall study results and limits: The classifier, whose performance was assessed in both the original and validation cohorts, reportedly diagnosed cytomegalovirus status with high specificity and sensitivity. A missense DCLRE1C variant was associated with V- and J-gene trimming of TCR beta chains in a later analysis, and an independent cohort replicated the association. In a later analysis, approximately 15,000 TCR beta sequences were associated with HLA alleles at 0.05 false discovery rate.

The receptor's source is a man aged 25 to 40 in good health and CMV-seropositive. The sequencing input was PBMCs. This chain connects TRBV11-2 to TRBJ1-1; 11 nucleotides line up with TRBD1. CDR3 coding DNA: TGTGCCAGCAGCCCCTTGGACAGGGGGCCTGAAGCTTTCTTT. Protein sequence: CASSPLDRGPEAFF.